The clone carrying this T cell receptor (beta chain) has just one count. The sample comes from a study of blood T cell repertoires in COVID-19. Overall study: Sites across the United States, Italy and Spain contributed samples from acute and convalescent COVID-19. T cells, B-cell-depleted T cells, or PBMCs supplied cDNA or gDNA.

Per the original data handling: Nucleated cell number was recorded as an estimate derived from reference gene primer amplification. Libraries were prepared by immunoSEQ multiplex PCR; TCRdb keeps only in-frame clonotypes and omits some of them. The D gene and trimming were derived from the DNA, and the V and J assignments and clone size from that table. This table has around 230,000 clones, roughly 90% appearing once. The CDR3 consists of 15 residues. Per the germline V gene, CDR1 is KGHSH and CDR2 is LQKENI. Losses at the gene ends were 6 bases for V and 5 bases for J; bases not matched to a gene: 9.

This chain joins TRBV18 and TRBJ1-5; 8 bases align to TRBD1. Sequenced: peripheral blood. The source is a man aged 55 to 70 who had recovered from COVID-19. The DNA of the CDR3 is TGTGCCAGCTCGCCTGGACAGGGAGGGGATCAGCCCCAGCATTTT. Translated, it gives CASSPGQGGDQPQHF. Full variable domain (remainder filled in from reference TRBV18 and TRBJ1-5): NAGVMQNPRHLVRRRGQEARLRCSPMKGHSHVYWYRQLPEEGLKFMVYLQKENIIDESGMPKERFSAEFPKEGPSILRIQQVVRGDSAAYFCASSPGQGGDQPQHFGDGTRLSIL.